This T cell receptor (beta chain) comes out of a study of OX40 agonist ivuxolimab in advanced cancers. Assay used: immunoSEQ multiplex PCR; TCRdb lists only in-frame clones, some missing. The data show some 50,000 clones, around 88% seen once. V lost 1 base and J lost 3; bases outside the gene matches: 5. Germline CDR1 and CDR2: LNHDA and SQIVND (reference sequence). The CDR3 has 17 residues. Specimen: CD4+ or CD8+ T cells sorted from blood, collected in a trial of the OX40 agonist ivuxolimab. The receptor comes from an adult with an advanced solid tumor such as melanoma, head and neck, liver or kidney cancer. V gene TRBV19 combines with J gene TRBJ2-6; TRBD1 aligns across 8 bases. The CDR3 here is CASSIAGGYGGANVLTF. CDR3 sequence (DNA): TGTGCCAGTAGTATAGCAGGGGGCTATGGTGGGGCCAACGTCCTGACTTTC.